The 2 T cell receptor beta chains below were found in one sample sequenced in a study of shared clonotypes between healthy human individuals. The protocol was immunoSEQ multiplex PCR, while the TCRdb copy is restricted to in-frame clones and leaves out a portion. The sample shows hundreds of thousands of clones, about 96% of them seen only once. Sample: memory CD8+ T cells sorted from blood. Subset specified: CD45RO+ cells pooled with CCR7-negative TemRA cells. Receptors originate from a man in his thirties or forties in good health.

DNA for the CDR3: TGTGCCAGCAGCTTAGAAGGACCTACCGCGGCTTTCTTT. Translation gives CASSLEGPTAAFF. This chain links TRBV7-9 with TRBJ1-1; D is unclear. The CDR3 runs 13 residues. Germline V gene sequence: CDR1 SEHNR, CDR2 FQNEAQ (reference sequence). Between the trimmed V and J ends, which lost 1 base and 11 bases, there was a span of 14 bases.

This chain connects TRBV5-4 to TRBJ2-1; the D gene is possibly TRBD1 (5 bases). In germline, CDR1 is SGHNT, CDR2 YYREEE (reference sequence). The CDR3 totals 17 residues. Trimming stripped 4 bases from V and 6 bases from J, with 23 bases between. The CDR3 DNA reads TGTGCCAGCAGCGTGAGGAGACCTAACACAGGCTTCAATGAGCAGTTCTTC. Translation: CASSVRRPNTGFNEQFF.